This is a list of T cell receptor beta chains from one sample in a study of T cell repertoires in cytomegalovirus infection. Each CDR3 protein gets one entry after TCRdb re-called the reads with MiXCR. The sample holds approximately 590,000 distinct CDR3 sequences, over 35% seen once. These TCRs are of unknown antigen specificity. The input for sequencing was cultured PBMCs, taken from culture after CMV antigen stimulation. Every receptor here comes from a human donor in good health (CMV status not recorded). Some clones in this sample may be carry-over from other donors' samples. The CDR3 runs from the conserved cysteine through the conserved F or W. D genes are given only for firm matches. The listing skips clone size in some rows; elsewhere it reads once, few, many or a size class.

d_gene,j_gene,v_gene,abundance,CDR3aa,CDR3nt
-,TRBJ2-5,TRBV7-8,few,CASTAGRTYETQYF,TGTGCCAGCACCGCGGGCAGGACGTATGAGACCCAGTACTTC
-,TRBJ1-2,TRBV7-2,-,CASSLQGTNYGYTF,TGTGCCAGCAGCTTACAGGGGACCAACTATGGCTACACCTTC
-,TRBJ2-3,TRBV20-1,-,CSAREGTFTDTQYF,TGCAGTGCTAGAGAAGGGACCTTCACAGATACGCAGTATTTT
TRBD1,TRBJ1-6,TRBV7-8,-,CASSYSGQRDSPLHF,TGTGCCAGCAGCTATTCGGGACAGAGAGATTCACCCCTCCACTTT
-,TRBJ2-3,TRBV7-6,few,CASSPPIRTDTQYF,TGTGCCAGCAGCCCTCCCATCAGGACAGATACGCAGTATTTT
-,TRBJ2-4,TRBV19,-,CASSFGTLNIQYF,TGTGCCAGTAGTTTCGGGACACTAAACATTCAGTACTTC
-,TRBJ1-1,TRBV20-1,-,CSLKRQTEAFF,TGCAGCCTGAAAAGACAGACTGAAGCTTTCTTT
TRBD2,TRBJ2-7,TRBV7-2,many,CASRAGEEQYF,TGTGCCAGCAGAGCGGGGGAGGAGCAGTACTTC
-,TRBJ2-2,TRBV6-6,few,CASRAAGNTGELFF,TGTGCCAGCAGGGCGGCGGGAAACACCGGGGAGCTGTTTTTT
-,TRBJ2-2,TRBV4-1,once,CASTYGLGAGELFF,TGCGCCAGCACTTACGGACTGGGGGCCGGGGAGCTGTTTTTT
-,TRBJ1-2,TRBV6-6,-,CATGAGGVGYGYTF,TGTGCCACCGGAGCCGGGGGCGTGGGCTATGGCTACACCTTC
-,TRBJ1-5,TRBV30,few,CAWSGGVGNQPQHF,TGTGCCTGGAGTGGGGGAGTGGGCAATCAGCCCCAGCATTTT
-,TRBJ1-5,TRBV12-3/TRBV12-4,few,CASSLRVDVASQPQHF,TGTGCCAGCAGTTTAAGGGTCGACGTTGCGAGTCAGCCCCAGCATTTT
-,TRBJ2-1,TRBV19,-,CASTPMVAPYNEQFF,TGTGCCAGTACGCCTATGGTAGCGCCCTACAATGAGCAGTTCTTC
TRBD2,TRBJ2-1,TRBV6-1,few,CAIPGTTTDEQFF,TGTGCCATTCCCGGGACTACTACAGATGAGCAGTTCTTC
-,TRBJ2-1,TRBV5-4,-,CATSRSGGGGPYNEQFF,TGTGCCACCAGCCGTTCCGGTGGGGGCGGGCCCTACAATGAGCAGTTCTTC
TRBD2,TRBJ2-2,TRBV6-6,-,CASSWTSGEYLGTGELFF,TGTGCCAGCAGTTGGACTAGCGGGGAATATCTGGGTACCGGGGAGCTGTTTTTT
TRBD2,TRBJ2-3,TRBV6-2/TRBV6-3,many,CASRLGLAGASGTQYF,TGTGCCAGCAGATTGGGACTAGCGGGTGCATCCGGGACGCAGTATTTT
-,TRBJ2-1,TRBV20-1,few,CSARGGASTTPYNEQFF,TGCAGTGCTAGAGGAGGTGCATCTACAACCCCCTACAATGAGCAGTTCTTC
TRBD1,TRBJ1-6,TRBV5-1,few,CASSFDRGGSPLHF,TGCGCCAGCAGTTTCGACAGGGGAGGTTCACCCCTCCACTTT